These 29 T cell receptor beta chains came from one sample sequenced in a study of blood T cells in healthy people across ages. PCR was performed a second time for about 7 to 12 cycles using a sample-barcoded 5' primer and a J-beta primer mix. TCRdb passed the 5' RACE reads through MiXCR, listing each CDR3 protein once. The repertoire includes approximately 880,000 distinct CDR3 sequences, under 50% of them detected once, and about an eighth sits in the top ten. The sequencing input was blood. The receptors were gathered from a man between 25 and 39 years old in good health.

The chain recombines TRBV6-5 with TRBJ1-1; 10 nucleotides align to TRBD1. This CDR3 has 16 residues. Trimming removed 4 bases from V and 6 bases from J; junction bases left unmatched: 11. Germline CDR1 reads MNHEY; CDR2 reads SVGAGI. The CDR3 DNA follows: TGTGCCAGCAGTTCTAAAACGACAGGGGGCTCGGCTGAAGCTTTCTTT. Residues: CASSSKTTGGSAEAFF.

The sample holds a few counts of this clonotype. The J gene is TRBJ2-3, the V gene TRBV3-1; D ambiguous. Trimming cost V 1 base and J 2 bases, with 7 bases left between them. The CDR3 has 14 amino acids. Germline values: CDR1 LGHDT, CDR2 YNNKEL (reference sequence). This CDR3 is CASSQVGDTDTQYF. Written as DNA, the CDR3 is TGTGCCAGCAGCCAAGTAGGAGACACAGATACGCAGTATTTT.

The chain recombines TRBV28 with TRBJ2-3; tentatively, D is TRBD1 (7 bases). The CDR3 consists of 19 residues. The V end lost 5 bases, the J end lost 0 bases, and 24 bases lay between the germline ends. Germline CDR1 is MDHEN and CDR2 is SYDVKM. The CDR3 spells CASSDLDREESPSTDTQYF. In DNA form, the CDR3 reads TGTGCCAGCAGTGATTTAGACAGGGAGGAATCCCCTAGCACAGATACGCAGTATTTT.

The genes are TRBV4-1 and TRBJ2-3; TRBD2 aligns across 9 bases. The CDR3 has 18 amino acids. Germline assignment: CDR1 MGHRA and CDR2 YSYEKL. V lost 0 bases and J lost 0; bases outside the gene matches: 7. The CDR3 DNA sequence: TGCGCCAGCAGCCAAGAGGGGGTAGCGGGGGCAAGCACAGATACGCAGTATTTT. Its protein product is CASSQEGVAGASTDTQYF.

The CDR3 region is CASNPRGGGQGLTDTQYF. CDR3 nucleotides: TGTGCCAGCAACCCGAGGGGTGGGGGACAGGGATTGACAGATACGCAGTATTTT. The rearrangement links TRBV7-2 to TRBJ2-3, with 9 bases lining up with TRBD1. There are 18 residues in the CDR3. Germline V lookup: CDR1 SGHTA, CDR2 FQGNSA. The V and J ends lost 7 bases and 3 bases, in that order; junction bases with no gene match: 17.

With regard to this clonotype: At one end, the junction sequence differs from germline, possibly due to a read error. CDR3 nucleotide sequence: TGTGTCAGCAGCTCACAGGGGCAGACCCAGTACTTC. Translation: CVSSSQGQTQYF. The V and J genes are TRBV11-2 and TRBJ2-7; TRBD1 agrees at 7 bases. The end of the DNA fits TRBJ2-5 better, so the J call may be wrong. CDR1 SGHAT and CDR2 FQNNGV come from the germline V gene. The CDR3 is made up of 12 amino acids.

In its sample, this clonotype was seen a few times. This rearrangement joins TRBV5-1 to TRBJ1-2; 11 positions match TRBD1. This CDR3 region has 15 residues. CDR1 is SGHRS, CDR2 YFSETQ, per germline. Trimming at V came to 4 bases and at J to 7 bases, leaving 9 bases not matched to a gene. Here the CDR3 DNA reads TGCGCCAGCAGCGGCACCGGGACAGGGGGTCTTGGCTACACCTTC. It encodes CASSGTGTGGLGYTF. The full variable domain, its missing parts supplied by reference TRBV5-1 and TRBJ1-2, is KAGVTQTPRYLIKTRGQQVTLSCSPISGHRSVSWYQQTPGQGLQFLFEYFSETQRNKGNFPGRFSGRQFSNSRSEMNVSTLELGDSALYLCASSGTGTGGLGYTFGSGTRLTVV.

The gene calls are TRBV24-1 and TRBJ2-7; 9 nucleotides align to TRBD1. The J segment lost 7 bases and the V segment lost 3 bases, leaving 12 bases of the junction unmatched. The CDR3 covers 16 residues. The germline CDR1 and CDR2 sequences are KGHDR and SFDVKD. CDR3 DNA sequence: TGTGCCACCAGTGATAACGGACAGGGGAGGATCGATGAGCAGTACTTC. Protein sequence: CATSDNGQGRIDEQYF.

The genes are TRBV4-2 and TRBJ1-1; no firm D call. CDR3 length: 15 residues. CDR1 LGHNA and CDR2 YNFKEQ come from the germline V gene. V shed 0 bases and J shed 1 base, with 9 bases lying between them. CDR3 region: CASSQESSANTEAFF. The CDR3 bases are TGTGCCAGCAGCCAAGAGTCCTCCGCGAACACTGAAGCTTTCTTT.

This chain connects TRBV4-1 to TRBJ2-4; 11 bases match TRBD2. CDR1 and CDR2 (germline): MGHRA, YSYEKL. Trimming took 3 bases from V and 0 from J; bases not matched to a gene: 10. The CDR3 loop spans 19 amino acids. Here the CDR3 reads CASSQETSGARLAKNIQYF. CDR3 in DNA: TGCGCCAGCAGCCAGGAGACTAGCGGGGCGCGCCTAGCCAAAAACATTCAGTACTTC.

This clonotype was seen just once. The chain recombines TRBV2 with TRBJ2-5; D gene uncertain. V was shortened by 2 bases and J by 4 bases, with 5 bases between the two germline ends. The germline CDR1 and CDR2 sequences are SNHLY and FYNNEI. This CDR3 has 12 residues. The CDR3 sequence is CASSEMGETQYF. In nucleotides, the CDR3 is TGTGCCAGCAGTGAAATGGGAGAGACCCAGTACTTC.

This clonotype was recorded a few times. The chain uses TRBV5-1 and TRBJ2-1; D not certain. Germline assignment: CDR1 SGHRS and CDR2 YFSETQ. The CDR3 sequence is 15 residues long. V lost 0 bases and J 5 bases, leaving 12 bases between the germline ends. The CDR3 nucleotides are TGCGCCAGCAGCTTGGTTGTGACTGAGAACAATGAGCAGTTCTTC. Its translation: CASSLVVTENNEQFF. Full variable domain (missing parts from reference TRBV5-1 and TRBJ2-1): KAGVTQTPRYLIKTRGQQVTLSCSPISGHRSVSWYQQTPGQGLQFLFEYFSETQRNKGNFPGRFSGRQFSNSRSEMNVSTLELGDSALYLCASSLVVTENNEQFFGPGTRLTVL.

This clonotype was seen a handful of times. The gene calls are TRBV24-1 and TRBJ2-6; D might be TRBD1 (6 bases). Germline-derived CDR1 and CDR2 are KGHDR and SFDVKD. The CDR3 consists of 15 residues. V lost 5 bases and J lost 1, with 8 bases in between. This chain's CDR3 is CATSATGSGANVLTF. CDR3 nucleotide sequence: TGTGCCACCAGTGCTACAGGGTCTGGGGCCAACGTCCTGACTTTC.

This clonotype was seen a few times. The chain uses TRBV7-8 and TRBJ1-4; weak D call: TRBD1 (5 bases). Per the germline V gene, CDR1 is SGHVS and CDR2 is FQNEAQ. V was cut by 3 bases and J by 0 bases, with 20 bases left in between. There are 19 residues in the CDR3. The CDR3 protein is CASSFGTVTYAATNEKLFF. DNA of the CDR3: TGTGCCAGCAGCTTCGGGACGGTGACCTACGCTGCAACTAATGAAAAACTGTTTTTT.

This chain uses TRBV30 with TRBJ1-2, with D hard to call. Per the germline V gene, CDR1 is GTSNPN and CDR2 is SVGIG (reference sequence). The length of the CDR3 is 14 residues. Trimming left V 2 bases short and J 4 bases short, with 14 bases between. CDR3 in amino acids: CAWSISGSPYGYTF. For the CDR3, the DNA is TGTGCCTGGAGTATCTCCGGATCCCCCTATGGCTACACCTTC.

Worth noting for this clonotype: Sequence at one end of the junction differs from germline and may be a read error. This sequence joins TRBV4-3 and TRBJ2-1; 9 nucleotides match TRBD1. The CDR3 has 15 amino acids. Germline CDR1 is LGHNA and CDR2 is YSLEER. In DNA form, the CDR3 reads TGCGCCGGCAGCCCGGGACAGGGATCCGCCAATGAGCAGTTCTTC. As protein: CAGSPGQGSANEQFF.

The J gene is TRBJ2-7, the V gene TRBV3-1, with D maybe TRBD1 (5 bases). Germline assignment: CDR1 LGHDT and CDR2 YNNKEL (reference sequence). CDR3 size: 14 residues. V was cut by 2 bases and J by 2 bases, with 10 bases left in between. The CDR3 region has the DNA TGTGCCAGCAGCCAAAGAGACAGCGCCTACGAGCAGTACTTC. Amino acid sequence: CASSQRDSAYEQYF.

This clonotype was counted a few times. This rearrangement joins TRBV27 to TRBJ2-4; 8 bases align to TRBD1. V shed 6 bases, J shed 3 bases, and the junction held 7 bases outside the gene matches. CDR3 length: 15 amino acids. CDR1 and CDR2 (germline): MNHEY, SMNVEV (reference sequence). CDR3 in amino acids: CASRDRDWGKNIQYF. CDR3 in DNA: TGTGCCAGCAGGGACAGGGATTGGGGCAAAAACATTCAGTACTTC.

The rearrangement links TRBV5-1 to TRBJ1-1; D remains unclear. The CDR3 loop spans 13 amino acids. Germline V gene lookup returns CDR1 SGHRS and CDR2 YFSETQ. The ends were cut back, 0 bases at V and 5 bases at J, with 8 bases in the middle. The CDR3 region is CASSLVGQTEAFF. The CDR3 DNA is TGCGCCAGCAGCTTGGTAGGGCAAACTGAAGCTTTCTTT.

The chain carries TRBV20-1 and TRBJ1-6, with 10 bases matching TRBD1. Germline CDR1 is DFQATT and CDR2 is SNEGSKA (reference sequence). The CDR3 spans 16 residues. Losses at the gene ends were 3 bases for V and 8 bases for J; bases not matched to a gene: 10. CDR3 loop: CSASHGTGVTDSPLHF. For the CDR3, the DNA is TGCAGTGCTAGTCATGGGACAGGGGTTACAGATTCACCCCTCCACTTT.

This clonotype was seen a few times. The chain carries TRBV4-1 and TRBJ2-3; D tentatively reads TRBD1 or TRBD2 (5 bases each). Germline CDR1 is MGHRA and CDR2 is YSYEKL. CDR3 length equals 17 residues. V was trimmed by 4 bases and J by 7 bases, leaving 24 bases between them. CDR3 in amino acids: CASSLGVMGRLTNTQYF. The CDR3 coding sequence is TGCGCCAGCAGCCTGGGAGTTATGGGACGTCTGACGAATACGCAGTATTTT.

V usage is TRBV6-5 and J usage is TRBJ2-7; 7 nucleotides align to TRBD2. Trimming removed 9 bases from V and 1 base from J; junction bases left unmatched: 9. This CDR3 is 14 amino acids long. Per germline, CDR1 MNHEY and CDR2 SVGAGI. CDR3 residues: CASTSAGSSYEQYF. The CDR3 region has the DNA TGTGCCAGTACTTCAGCGGGGTCTTCCTACGAGCAGTACTTC.

This clonotype has at least ten counts. A much bigger clone sits one base away, suggesting this may be a read error. The chain links TRBV18 to TRBJ2-1; 12 bases fit TRBD2. Trimming removed 0 bases from V and 6 bases from J; junction bases left unmatched: 3. This CDR3 is 16 amino acids long. Per germline, CDR1 KGHSH and CDR2 LQKENI. CDR3 sequence reads: CASSPPASGGGNEQFF. CDR3 sequence (DNA): TGTGCCAGCTCACCACCCGCTAGCGGGGGGGGCAATGAGCAGTTCTTC.

This clonotype was observed a handful of times. CDR3 DNA sequence: TGTGCCAGCAGTCCTAATACACGAACAGGGTCCTATGGCTACACCTTC. This translates into CASSPNTRTGSYGYTF. This sequence joins TRBV27 and TRBJ1-2; possible D gene TRBD1, 6 bases. The germline gives CDR1 MNHEY, CDR2 SMNVEV (reference sequence). The CDR3 spans 16 residues. V was clipped by 5 bases and J by 4 bases, with 20 bases between them.

The chain recombines TRBV5-1 with TRBJ2-1; the D gene is possibly TRBD1 (5 bases). Germline V gene sequence: CDR1 SGHRS, CDR2 YFSETQ. This CDR3 comprises 14 residues. V was clipped by 0 bases and J by 5 bases, with 9 bases between them. CDR3 DNA sequence: TGCGCCAGCAGCTTGGAAAGGGGCCACAATGAGCAGTTCTTC. Translating it yields CASSLERGHNEQFF.

In its sample, this clonotype was seen a few times. The rearrangement links TRBV27 to TRBJ2-5; TRBD1 aligns across 8 bases. Per the germline V gene, CDR1 is MNHEY and CDR2 is SMNVEV (reference sequence). J was trimmed by 2 bases and V by 5 bases; bases with no gene match: 10. The CDR3 contains 16 residues. The CDR3 region is CASSVRPGQAQETQYF. DNA for the CDR3: TGTGCCAGCAGTGTAAGACCGGGACAGGCACAAGAGACCCAGTACTTC.

The table lists this clonotype with a few counts. V and J are TRBV4-2 and TRBJ2-3, with a tentative D call TRBD2 (6 bases). Germline assignment: CDR1 LGHNA and CDR2 YNFKEQ. The CDR3 extends over 17 amino acids. Trimming removed 1 base from V and 6 bases from J, with 20 bases in between. The CDR3 spells CASSQATGTGPSDTQYF. The CDR3 region has the DNA TGTGCCAGCAGCCAAGCAACCGGGACTGGACCGTCGGATACGCAGTATTTT.

The chain has TRBV5-1 and TRBJ2-5; no clear D. The CDR3 length is 13 residues. Trimming shortened V by 1 base and J by 4 bases, and 8 bases separated the two germline ends. Germline CDR1 reads SGHRS; CDR2 reads YFSETQ. The CDR3 sequence: CASSLTPIETQYF. CDR3 in DNA: TGCGCCAGCAGCTTGACGCCTATAGAGACCCAGTACTTC.

CDR3: CASSPGTWEQFF. DNA of the CDR3: TGTGCCAGCAGCCCCGGGACTTGGGAGCAGTTCTTC. The chain employs TRBV3-1 and TRBJ2-1; perhaps TRBD2 as D (6 bases). The CDR3 extends over 12 amino acids. Trimming pared 4 bases from V and 10 bases from J, leaving 11 bases between. Germline CDR1 is LGHDT and CDR2 is YNNKEL (reference sequence).